This TCR beta chain was sequenced in a study of control samples from healthy donors and cancer patients. This clone was picked up one time. Trimming removed 7 bases from V and 1 base from J, with 13 bases in between. CDR1 is MDHEN, CDR2 SYDVKM, per germline. This CDR3 region has 14 residues. Using immunoSEQ multiplex PCR, the repertoire was profiled, and TCRdb retains in-frame clones only, with some absent. Among approximately 65,000 clones, roughly 89% were seen once, and the ten largest hold 15% to 20%. Sequencing was done on a sample of PBMCs. The TCR originated in a man between 60 and 70 years old with lung cancer. This chain links TRBV28 with TRBJ1-1; D unresolved. CDR3 DNA: TGTGCCAGCATTTCGGGCGGTCAGAACACTGAAGCTTTCTTT. It codes for CASISGGQNTEAFF.